The present T cell receptor (beta chain) was sequenced within a study of cytomegalovirus exposure and HLA in healthy donors. The V and J ends lost 1 base and 6 bases respectively, with 9 bases between them. Per the germline V gene, CDR1 is SGHDN and CDR2 is FVKESK. This CDR3 spans 13 amino acids. Primers included in the PCR were 60 Vbeta and 13 Jbeta primers. Using immunoSEQ multiplex PCR, the repertoire was profiled, and TCRdb retains in-frame clones only, with some absent. This repertoire shows 100,000 or so clones, roughly 80% found once; its top ten account for around 1.9%. The receptor comes from a man younger than 30 in good health and CMV-seronegative. V usage is TRBV14 and J usage is TRBJ1-1; D is unresolved. The sequencing sample was made of PBMCs. The DNA for the CDR3 is TGTGCCAGCAGCCAAGTGCAACACGCTGAAGCTTTCTTT. Translated: CASSQVQHAEAFF.